This TCR beta chain stems from a study of neoadjuvant anti-PD-1 for oral cavity cancer. Background on the study: Patients without progression received a fourth nivolumab dose around day 43, then surgical resection on days 50-56.

A note on this clone: Its antigen remains unidentified.

The time point denotes: after neoadjuvant nivolumab, at surgical resection. Blood libraries mostly used around 510 ng genomic DNA, six replicates each. TCRdb's copy holds only in-frame clones and misses some; the assay was immunoSEQ multiplex PCR. Altogether about 9,500 clones are present, 68% being singletons, with the ten largest covering roughly 4.5%. Germline-derived CDR1 and CDR2 are LGHNA and YNFKEQ. CDR3 length: 16 amino acids. J lost 8 bases, V lost 1 base, and 9 bases had no gene match. Study-level findings and limits: After neoadjuvant nivolumab, PBMC T cell clonality was significantly higher in non-responders than responders.

The chain combines TRBV4-2 with TRBJ1-4, with 8 bases that match TRBD1. This clonotype was sampled from a person between 40 and 85 years old with oral cavity squamous cell carcinoma. Specimen: PBMCs, collected after nivolumab (anti-PD-1) treatment. The CDR3 DNA is TGTGCCAGCAGCCAAGTTTCAGACAGGGGTCGGGAAAAACTGTTTTTT. Translation: CASSQVSDRGREKLFF.